Reported below is one TCR beta chain. The sample originates from a study of blood T cell repertoires in COVID-19. The wider study: Acute and convalescent COVID-19 specimens originated in the United States, Italy and Spain. From T cells, B-cell-depleted T cells, or PBMCs came the material, which was cDNA or gDNA.

In the original processing: Amplified reference gene primers provided the basis for estimating nucleated cell counts. The repertoire was sequenced with immunoSEQ multiplex PCR; TCRdb's copy has only in-frame clones and lacks some. V and J calls and clone size are given by that table; D and trimming were obtained from the DNA. The data contain roughly 290,000 clones, over 80% of them singletons. Sequencing was done on a sample of peripheral blood. This clonotype was sampled from a woman aged 45-59 years with active or convalescent COVID-19.

The CDR3 reads CASSLIPGGGANGYTF. DNA of the CDR3: TGTGCCAGCAGTTTAATTCCCGGGGGGGGCGCCAATGGCTACACCTTC. This chain uses TRBV28 with TRBJ1-2, with D tentatively TRBD1 (6 bases). Trimming took 2 bases from V and 6 from J, leaving 19 bases between them. CDR1 is MDHEN and CDR2 is SYDVKM in the germline V gene. This CDR3 contains 16 residues.